The next 31 T cell receptor beta chains were all read from a single sample in a study of cytomegalovirus exposure and HLA in healthy donors (dated by TCRdb to the late 2010s). Library preparation used the immunoSEQ multiplex PCR assay. A mixture of 60 forward primers for TCR Vbeta segments and 13 reverse primers for TCR Jbeta segments was used in the multiplex PCR. In its TCRdb copy, this immuneACCESS table keeps in-frame sequences only and misses some clones. Where compared with another copy, unresolved V genes explain less than half of these, and the others have no known cause. This sample comprises about 170,000 clones, 75% to 90% of them detected only once. Clones ranked in the top ten supply approximately 2.1% of the sample. The source material was PBMCs. The receptor source for this set is a male donor in good health and CMV-seronegative.

This chain joins TRBV10-1 and TRBJ1-1, with D possibly matching TRBD1 (5 bases). The CDR3 extends over 13 amino acids. Looked up from germline, CDR1 is WNHNN and CDR2 is SYGVQD (reference sequence). Trimming cost V 3 bases and J 1 base, with 6 bases left between them. CDR3 residues: CASSDGQNTEAFF. In DNA form, the CDR3 reads TGCGCCAGCAGTGACGGACAGAACACTGAAGCTTTCTTT.

This clone was found a few times. This chain links TRBV7-2 with TRBJ1-2, with D possibly TRBD1 on 5 matching bases. Germline V gives CDR1 SGHTA, CDR2 FQGNSA. Trimming left V 3 bases short and J 0 bases short, with 11 bases between. This CDR3 contains 15 residues. The CDR3 region is CASSFGTLANYGYTF. The CDR3 DNA sequence: TGTGCCAGCAGCTTCGGGACTTTGGCTAACTATGGCTACACCTTC.

The chain carries TRBV6-6 and TRBJ2-1; TRBD2 might be the D (5 bases). The CDR3 is made up of 15 amino acids. V dropped 6 bases and J dropped 0 bases, with 12 bases sitting between them. Germline V gene lookup returns CDR1 MNHNY and CDR2 SVGAGI (reference sequence). This CDR3 reads CASSVRGSSYNEQFF. The CDR3 DNA sequence: TGTGCCAGCAGCGTCCGGGGATCCTCCTACAATGAGCAGTTCTTC.

This chain uses TRBV7-6 with TRBJ2-3, with 9 bases lining up with TRBD2. The V segment lost 5 bases and the J segment 3 bases; nucleotides outside the gene matches: 3. This CDR3 is 14 amino acids long. Germline CDR1 reads SGHVS; CDR2 reads FNYEAQ. In DNA, the CDR3 is TGTGCCAGCAGCAGCGGGGGGAGGACAGATACGCAGTATTTT. Translating it yields CASSSGGRTDTQYF.

V is TRBV6-6 and J is TRBJ1-1; 10 bases align to TRBD1. The CDR3 extends over 14 amino acids. V lost 6 bases, J lost 1 base, and 2 bases stayed unmatched. Germline CDR1 MNHNY, CDR2 SVGAGI (reference sequence). The CDR3 reads CASSRDRGNTEAFF. CDR3 nucleotide sequence: TGTGCCAGCAGCCGGGACAGGGGGAACACTGAAGCTTTCTTT.

As DNA, the CDR3 is TGTGCCAGCAGCCCCGGACTAGCGGGGGCTATCCAAGAGACCCAGTACTTC. It encodes CASSPGLAGAIQETQYF. The V call is TRBV11-3, the J call TRBJ2-5, with 13 bases fitting TRBD2. Trimming cost V 5 bases and J 1 base; bases outside gene matches: 7. Germline values: CDR1 SGHNT, CDR2 YENEEA. The CDR3 is 17 amino acids.

The chain recombines TRBV7-8 with TRBJ2-2; D remains unclear. The germline V and J ends were trimmed by 3 bases and 5 bases, with 13 bases remaining between them. This CDR3 comprises 15 residues. Germline assignment: CDR1 SGHVS and CDR2 FQNEAQ. CDR3 amino acids: CASSLREVGTGELFF. CDR3 nucleotides: TGTGCCAGCAGCTTGAGAGAGGTTGGGACCGGGGAGCTGTTTTTT.

V gene TRBV6-6 combines with J gene TRBJ1-2; D not certain. CDR1 is MNHNY, CDR2 SVGAGI, per germline (reference sequence). The V end lost 4 bases, the J end lost 0 bases, and 9 bases lay between the germline ends. This CDR3 is 14 amino acids long. DNA for the CDR3: TGTGCCAGCAGTTTTCAGGTTTCTAACTATGGCTACACCTTC. This gives the protein CASSFQVSNYGYTF.

A note on this clone: Mismatch with germline at one junction end may stem from a read error. V and J are TRBV6-5 and TRBJ2-5; 7 bases map to TRBD2. Germline assignment: CDR1 MNHEY and CDR2 SVGAGI. This CDR3 contains 13 residues. CDR3 nucleotide sequence: TGTGCCAGCAGAACGGGACTATATACCCCGTTGAACTTC. Its protein is CASRTGLYTPLNF.

The chain couples TRBV6-6 to TRBJ1-2; D is perhaps TRBD1 (5 bases). The germline V and J ends were trimmed by 6 bases and 2 bases, with 13 bases remaining between them. CDR3 length: 14 amino acids. Germline CDR1 reads MNHNY; CDR2 reads SVGAGI (reference sequence). This CDR3 reads CASSERGRNYGYTF. DNA for the CDR3: TGTGCCAGCAGCGAGCGGGGGAGGAACTATGGCTACACCTTC.

This sequence joins TRBV6-1 and TRBJ1-2, with D unresolved. Germline lookup yields CDR1 MNHNS and CDR2 SASEGT. The CDR3 runs to 12 residues. V was shortened by 3 bases and J by 5 bases, with 7 bases between the two germline ends. The CDR3 DNA sequence: TGTGCCAGCAGTGATCGGAGGTATGGCTACACCTTC. Protein: CASSDRRYGYTF.

V gene TRBV2 combines with J gene TRBJ2-7; 8 bases line up with TRBD1. V shed 5 bases, J shed 3 bases, and the junction held 3 bases outside the gene matches. This CDR3 is built from 13 residues. The germline gives CDR1 SNHLY, CDR2 FYNNEI. The CDR3 protein is CASSRDRFYEQYF. CDR3 nucleotides: TGTGCCAGCAGTAGGGACAGGTTCTACGAGCAGTACTTC.

V and J are TRBV6-1 and TRBJ2-1; D gene ambiguous. The V end was cut by 6 bases, the J end by 0 bases, with 12 bases between. This CDR3 contains 15 residues. Germline CDR1 is MNHNS and CDR2 is SASEGT. This chain's CDR3 is CASSPRPSSYNEQFF. Here the CDR3 DNA reads TGTGCCAGCAGCCCCAGGCCCAGCTCCTACAATGAGCAGTTCTTC.

The chain couples TRBV5-5 to TRBJ1-5; 10 bases align to TRBD1. Trimming took 1 base from V and 8 from J; bases not matched to a gene: 6. The V gene's germline CDR1 is SGHKS and CDR2 YYEKEE (reference sequence). The CDR3 sequence is 15 residues long. CDR3 in amino acids: CASSLRTGGNEPQHF. The CDR3 nucleotides read TGTGCCAGCAGCTTGAGGACAGGGGGAAATGAGCCCCAGCATTTT.

Only a few counts were recorded for this clone. The V and J genes are TRBV19 and TRBJ1-1, with D perhaps matching TRBD1 (6 bases). The ends were cut back, 7 bases at V and 4 bases at J, with 16 bases in the middle. Germline values: CDR1 LNHDA, CDR2 SQIVND (reference sequence). This CDR3 is 14 amino acids long. The CDR3 loop reads CASNPTGETTEAFF. In nucleotides, the CDR3 is TGTGCCAGTAACCCGACAGGTGAGACCACTGAAGCTTTCTTT.

The chain combines TRBV2 with TRBJ1-6; TRBD1 matches 9 bases. Germline-derived CDR1 and CDR2 are SNHLY and FYNNEI. CDR3 length equals 14 residues. Trimming cost V 6 bases and J 9 bases; bases outside gene matches: 6. CDR3 in DNA: TGTGCCAGCAGGAGGGGACAGGGTACTTCACCCCTCCACTTT. Translation: CASRRGQGTSPLHF.

This chain connects TRBV5-1 to TRBJ1-1; D might be TRBD1 (5 bases). The germline gives CDR1 SGHRS, CDR2 YFSETQ. With 4 bases removed from V and 0 bases from J, the gap between germline ends came to 13 bases. The CDR3 spans 15 residues. The CDR3 sequence is CASSPQTVMNTEAFF. CDR3 nucleotide sequence: TGCGCCAGCAGCCCCCAGACAGTGATGAACACTGAAGCTTTCTTT.

J is TRBJ1-2 and V is TRBV7-9; D may be TRBD1 (5 bases). CDR3 size: 13 residues. From germline, CDR1 is SEHNR and CDR2 FQNEAQ (reference sequence). The V gene lost 3 bases and the J gene lost 5 bases, with 10 bases spanning the gap. The CDR3 loop reads CASSFAREYGYTF. The CDR3 coding sequence is TGTGCCAGCAGCTTTGCCAGGGAATATGGCTACACCTTC. The variable domain in full, completed from reference TRBV7-9 and TRBJ1-2, reads DTGVSQNPRHKITKRGQNVTFRCDPISEHNRLYWYRQTLGQGPEFLTYFQNEAQLEKSRLLSDRFSAERPKGSFSTLEIQRTEQGDSAMYLCASSFAREYGYTFGSGTRLTVV.

The gene calls are TRBV2 and TRBJ2-5; 10 bases map to TRBD1. CDR1 is SNHLY and CDR2 is FYNNEI in the germline V gene. Germline trimming cut 5 bases from V and 5 bases from J; bases unmatched to any gene: 8. The CDR3 length is 15 residues. The CDR3 nucleotides read TGTGCCAGCAGTCTTGGGACAGGGGTGGGTGAGACCCAGTACTTC. It translates to CASSLGTGVGETQYF.

This clone showed up just a few times. This chain connects TRBV4-1 to TRBJ2-7, with D possibly being TRBD1 (6 bases). The V end lost 0 bases, the J end lost 0 bases, and 24 bases lay between the germline ends. Per the germline V gene, CDR1 is MGHRA and CDR2 is YSYEKL. The CDR3 runs 20 residues. CDR3: CASSQDQQGPPIVPSYEQYF. The CDR3 coding sequence is TGCGCCAGCAGCCAAGATCAACAGGGCCCTCCAATCGTCCCCTCCTACGAGCAGTACTTC.

V gene TRBV5-4 combines with J gene TRBJ1-1, with D unresolved. V was cut by 0 bases and J by 4 bases, with 10 bases left in between. This CDR3 is 14 amino acids long. The germline V gene has CDR1 SGHNT and CDR2 YYREEE (reference sequence). This chain's CDR3 is CASSLARRATEAFF. CDR3 nucleotide sequence: TGTGCCAGCAGCTTGGCCAGGAGGGCCACTGAAGCTTTCTTT.

This CDR3 is CASSLANYGYTF. CDR3 coding DNA: TGTGCCAGCTCCCTCGCTAACTATGGCTACACCTTC. This sequence joins TRBV18 and TRBJ1-2; D uncertain. The V and J ends lost 6 bases and 0 bases respectively, with 5 bases between them. The CDR3 is made up of 12 amino acids. CDR1 is KGHSH and CDR2 is LQKENI in the germline V gene. The whole variable domain, remainder taken from reference TRBV18 and TRBJ1-2, is NAGVMQNPRHLVRRRGQEARLRCSPMKGHSHVYWYRQLPEEGLKFMVYLQKENIIDESGMPKERFSAEFPKEGPSILRIQQVVRGDSAAYFCASSLANYGYTFGSGTRLTVV.

As for this clone: The sample has other DNA sequences that encode this CDR3 too. The chain is built from TRBV9 and TRBJ1-1; 9 nucleotides align to TRBD1. This CDR3 has 14 amino acids. Trimming removed 4 bases from V and 3 bases from J; junction bases left unmatched: 4. The germline V gene encodes CDR1 SGDLS and CDR2 YYNGEE. This CDR3 reads CASSPGTGYTEAFF. The CDR3 nucleotides read TGTGCCAGCAGCCCCGGGACAGGGTACACTGAAGCTTTCTTT.

J is TRBJ2-1 and V is TRBV4-3; 16 bases are shared with TRBD2. J lost 2 bases, V lost 3 bases, and 10 bases had no gene match. Germline V gene sequence: CDR1 LGHNA, CDR2 YSLEER. This CDR3 region has 20 residues. CDR3 protein: CASSHGPGLAGGTTYNEQFF. CDR3 sequence (DNA): TGCGCCAGCAGCCACGGACCGGGACTAGCGGGGGGGACTACCTACAATGAGCAGTTCTTC.

The chain links TRBV30 to TRBJ1-5, with D hard to call. The V gene lost 3 bases and the J gene lost 3 bases, with 9 bases spanning the gap. This CDR3 has 13 residues. Germline V gene data show CDR1 as GTSNPN and CDR2 as SVGIG (reference sequence). The CDR3 region is CAWSNRDNQPQHF. The CDR3 DNA is TGTGCCTGGAGCAACCGGGACAATCAGCCCCAGCATTTT.

V usage is TRBV6-5 and J usage is TRBJ1-1; D remains ambiguous. The length of the CDR3 is 13 residues. V lost 4 bases to trimming and J lost 1 base, with 7 bases between them. Germline CDR1 reads MNHEY; CDR2 reads SVGAGI. DNA of the CDR3: TGTGCCAGCAGTTTCGCAGGGAACACTGAAGCTTTCTTT. Translation: CASSFAGNTEAFF.

The rearrangement joins TRBV18 to TRBJ1-1; 7 nucleotides align to TRBD1. The CDR3 sequence is 12 residues long. The V gene end was trimmed by 5 bases and the J gene end by 3 bases; junction bases not matched to a gene: 0. Germline CDR1 and CDR2: KGHSH and LQKENI. CDR3 in amino acids: CASSDRDTEAFF. CDR3 in DNA: TGTGCCAGCTCAGACAGGGACACTGAAGCTTTCTTT.

The chain's CDR3 is CASSLTGVGNTEAFF. CDR3 bases: TGTGCCAGCAGCCTGACGGGGGTAGGGAACACTGAAGCTTTCTTT. This chain connects TRBV2 to TRBJ1-1, with D perhaps TRBD1 (5 bases). Germline V CDR1 and CDR2: SNHLY, FYNNEI. The CDR3 spans 15 residues. The V end lost 6 bases, the J end lost 1 base, and 15 bases lay between the germline ends. Using reference TRBV2 and TRBJ1-1 for the parts outside the CDR3, the full variable domain is EPEVTQTPSHQVTQMGQEVILRCVPISNHLYFYWYRQILGQKVEFLVSFYNNEISEKSEIFDDQFSVERPDGSNFTLKIRSTKLEDSAMYFCASSLTGVGNTEAFFGQGTRLTVV.

The rearrangement links TRBV7-8 to TRBJ2-3; the match to TRBD2 covers 9 bases. The J segment lost 0 bases and the V segment lost 5 bases, leaving 3 bases of the junction unmatched. Germline V gene sequence: CDR1 SGHVS, CDR2 FQNEAQ. This CDR3 is 15 amino acids long. The CDR3 protein is CASSRLAESTDTQYF. The CDR3 DNA sequence: TGTGCCAGCAGCCGACTAGCGGAAAGCACAGATACGCAGTATTTT.

The V and J genes are TRBV2 and TRBJ2-7; TRBD1 might be the D (5 bases). Trimming removed 9 bases from V and 5 bases from J, with 11 bases in between. This CDR3 contains 11 residues. The germline gives CDR1 SNHLY, CDR2 FYNNEI. The CDR3 region is CASGAVDEQYF. CDR3 coding DNA: TGTGCCAGTGGGGCAGTCGACGAGCAGTACTTC. The full variable domain, its missing parts supplied by reference TRBV2 and TRBJ2-7, is EPEVTQTPSHQVTQMGQEVILRCVPISNHLYFYWYRQILGQKVEFLVSFYNNEISEKSEIFDDQFSVERPDGSNFTLKIRSTKLEDSAMYFCASGAVDEQYFGPGTRLTVT.

The rearrangement uses TRBV7-2 and TRBJ2-7; 7 positions match TRBD2. Germline-derived CDR1 and CDR2 are SGHTA and FQGNSA. The trim removed 3 bases at V and 3 bases at J, leaving 5 bases unmatched. CDR3 length: 14 amino acids. The CDR3 spells CASSLGGGGYEQYF. CDR3 DNA: TGTGCCAGCAGCTTGGGCGGGGGAGGCTACGAGCAGTACTTC.